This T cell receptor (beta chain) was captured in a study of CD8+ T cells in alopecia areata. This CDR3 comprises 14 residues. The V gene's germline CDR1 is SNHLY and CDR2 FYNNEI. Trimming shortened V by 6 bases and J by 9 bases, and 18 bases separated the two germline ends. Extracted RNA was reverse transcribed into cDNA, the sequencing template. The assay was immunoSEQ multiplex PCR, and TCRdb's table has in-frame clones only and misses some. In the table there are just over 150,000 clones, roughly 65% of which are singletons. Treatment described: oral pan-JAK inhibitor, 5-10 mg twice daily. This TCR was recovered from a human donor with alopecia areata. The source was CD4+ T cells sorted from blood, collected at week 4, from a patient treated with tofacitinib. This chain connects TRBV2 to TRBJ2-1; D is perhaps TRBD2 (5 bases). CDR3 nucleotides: TGTGCCAGCAGAGGGCAGACGGAAGCGGTTGAGCAGTTCTTC. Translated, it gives CASRGQTEAVEQFF.